The source of this T cell receptor (beta chain) is a study of cytomegalovirus exposure and HLA in healthy donors. The study, taken as a whole, reports: Per a later analysis, under 20,000 TCR beta sequences showed association with HLA alleles at 0.05 false discovery rate.

A multiplex PCR was run with 60 Vbeta primers and 13 Jbeta primers. The table came from immunoSEQ multiplex PCR; TCRdb's copy has only in-frame clones and leaves some out. The sample lists under 150,000 clones, approximately 74% seen once, with more than 3.5% in the top ten. Of note for this clone: The target antigen is unknown.

The germline CDR1 and CDR2 sequences are SGHTA and FQGNSA. Trimming cost V 5 bases and J 4 bases; bases outside gene matches: 8. The CDR3 is 15 amino acids. The receptor was derived from a woman in her thirties or forties in good health and CMV-seropositive. Material: PBMCs. The chain has TRBV7-2 and TRBJ2-1, with 7 bases lining up with TRBD1. The CDR3 reads CASSADRATYNEQFF. CDR3 bases: TGTGCCAGCAGCGCCGACAGGGCTACTTACAATGAGCAGTTCTTC.